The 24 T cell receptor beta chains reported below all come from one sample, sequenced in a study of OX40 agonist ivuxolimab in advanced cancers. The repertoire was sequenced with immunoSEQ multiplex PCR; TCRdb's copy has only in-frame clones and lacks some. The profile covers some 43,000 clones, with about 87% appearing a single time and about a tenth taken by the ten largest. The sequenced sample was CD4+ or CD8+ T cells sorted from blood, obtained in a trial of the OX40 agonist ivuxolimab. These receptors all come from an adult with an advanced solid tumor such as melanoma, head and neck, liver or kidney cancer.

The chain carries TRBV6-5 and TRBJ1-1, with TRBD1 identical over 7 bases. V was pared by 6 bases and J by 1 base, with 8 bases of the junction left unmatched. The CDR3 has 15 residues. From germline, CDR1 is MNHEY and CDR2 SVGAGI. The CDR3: CASSPLGTANTEAFF. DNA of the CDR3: TGTGCCAGCAGCCCCCTCGGGACAGCGAACACTGAAGCTTTCTTT.

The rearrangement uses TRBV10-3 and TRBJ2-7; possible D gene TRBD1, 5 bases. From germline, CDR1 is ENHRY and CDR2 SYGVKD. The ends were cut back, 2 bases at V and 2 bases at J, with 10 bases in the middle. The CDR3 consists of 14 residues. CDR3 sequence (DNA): TGTGCCATCAGTGAGGTAACAGGTGCCTACGAGCAGTACTTC. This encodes CAISEVTGAYEQYF.

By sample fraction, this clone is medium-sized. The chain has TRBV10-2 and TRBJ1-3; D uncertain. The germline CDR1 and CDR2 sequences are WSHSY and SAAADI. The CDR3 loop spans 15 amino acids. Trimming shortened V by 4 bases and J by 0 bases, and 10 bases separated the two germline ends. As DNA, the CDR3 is TGCGCCAGCAGTGGGGAGGATAGCTCTGGAAACACCATATATTTT. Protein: CASSGEDSSGNTIYF.

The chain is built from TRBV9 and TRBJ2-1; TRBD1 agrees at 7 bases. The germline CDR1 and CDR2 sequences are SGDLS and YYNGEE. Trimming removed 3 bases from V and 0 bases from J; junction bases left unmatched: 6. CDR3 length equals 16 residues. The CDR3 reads CASSERDSDSYNEQFF. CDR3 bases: TGTGCCAGCAGCGAGAGGGACAGTGACTCCTACAATGAGCAGTTCTTC.

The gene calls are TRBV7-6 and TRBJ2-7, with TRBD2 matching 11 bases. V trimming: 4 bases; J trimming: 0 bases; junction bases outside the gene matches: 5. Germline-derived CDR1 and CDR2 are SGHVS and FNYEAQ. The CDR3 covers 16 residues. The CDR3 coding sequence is TGTGCCAGCAGCTCCGGGACTAGCGGAAGCTCCTACGAGCAGTACTTC. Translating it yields CASSSGTSGSSYEQYF.

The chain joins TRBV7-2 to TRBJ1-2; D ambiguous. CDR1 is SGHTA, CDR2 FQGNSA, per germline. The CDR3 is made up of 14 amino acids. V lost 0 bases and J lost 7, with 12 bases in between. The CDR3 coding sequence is TGTGCCAGCAGCTTAGCGCAGCGGGGAACTGGCTACACCTTC. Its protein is CASSLAQRGTGYTF.

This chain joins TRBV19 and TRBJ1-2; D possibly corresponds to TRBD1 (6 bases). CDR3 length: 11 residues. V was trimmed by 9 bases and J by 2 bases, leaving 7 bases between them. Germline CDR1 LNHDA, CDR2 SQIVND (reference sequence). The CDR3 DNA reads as TGTGCCAGCGGACAGAACTATGGCTACACCTTC. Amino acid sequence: CASGQNYGYTF.

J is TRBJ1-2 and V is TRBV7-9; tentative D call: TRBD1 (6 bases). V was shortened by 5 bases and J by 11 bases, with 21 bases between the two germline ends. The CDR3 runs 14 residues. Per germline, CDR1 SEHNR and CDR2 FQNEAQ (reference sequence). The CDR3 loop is CASSPTVTTGIYTF. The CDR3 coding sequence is TGTGCCAGCAGCCCTACCGTTACCACAGGGATTTACACCTTC.

The CDR3 nucleotides are TGTGCCAGCAGCTTCTCAGGGGGTTCCTACAATGAGCAGTTCTTC. Translated: CASSFSGGSYNEQFF. V and J are TRBV7-3 and TRBJ2-1; the match to TRBD1 covers 7 bases. The CDR3 runs to 15 residues. V dropped 3 bases and J dropped 1; count of bases not matched to a gene: 3. Germline V gene sequence: CDR1 SGHTA, CDR2 FQGTGA.

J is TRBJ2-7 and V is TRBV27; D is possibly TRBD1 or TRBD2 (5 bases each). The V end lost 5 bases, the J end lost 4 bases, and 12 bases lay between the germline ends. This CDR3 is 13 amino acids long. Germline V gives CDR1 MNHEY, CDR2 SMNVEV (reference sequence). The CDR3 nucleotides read TGTGCCAGCAGTCCGGGGACCCTGTACGAGCAGTACTTC. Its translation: CASSPGTLYEQYF.

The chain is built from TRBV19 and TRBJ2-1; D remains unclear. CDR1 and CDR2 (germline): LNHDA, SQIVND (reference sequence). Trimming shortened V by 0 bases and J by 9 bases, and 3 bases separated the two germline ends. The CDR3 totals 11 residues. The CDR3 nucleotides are TGTGCCAGTAGTATAGATATTGAGCAGTTCTTC. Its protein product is CASSIDIEQFF.

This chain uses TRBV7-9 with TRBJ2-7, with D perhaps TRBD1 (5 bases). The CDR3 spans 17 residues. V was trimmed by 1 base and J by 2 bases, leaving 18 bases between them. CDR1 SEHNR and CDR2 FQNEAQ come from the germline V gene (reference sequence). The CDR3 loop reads CASSLDSAEDSTYEQYF. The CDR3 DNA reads TGTGCCAGCAGCTTAGACTCGGCGGAAGACAGTACCTACGAGCAGTACTTC.

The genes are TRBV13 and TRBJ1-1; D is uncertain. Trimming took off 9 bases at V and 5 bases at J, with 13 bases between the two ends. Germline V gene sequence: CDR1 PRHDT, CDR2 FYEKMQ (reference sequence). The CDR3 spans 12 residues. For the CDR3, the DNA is TGTGCCAGTTTGGAGGCGGGGACTGAAGCTTTCTTT. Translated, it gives CASLEAGTEAFF. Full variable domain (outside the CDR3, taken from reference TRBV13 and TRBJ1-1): AAGVIQSPRHLIKEKRETATLKCYPIPRHDTVYWYQQGPGQDPQFLISFYEKMQSDKGSIPDRFSAQQFSDYHSELNMSSLELGDSALYFCASLEAGTEAFFGQGTRLTVV.

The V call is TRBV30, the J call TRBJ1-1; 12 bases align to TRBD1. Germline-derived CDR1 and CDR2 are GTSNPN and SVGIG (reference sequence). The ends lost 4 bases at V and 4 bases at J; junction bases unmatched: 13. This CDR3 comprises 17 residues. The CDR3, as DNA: TGTGCCTGGAAAGATCCCTGGGACAGGGGGCTTAGCACTGAAGCTTTCTTT. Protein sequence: CAWKDPWDRGLSTEAFF. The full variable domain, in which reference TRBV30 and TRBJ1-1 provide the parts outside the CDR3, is SQTIHQWPATLVQPVGSPLSLECTVEGTSNPNLYWYRQAAGRGLQLLFYSVGIGQISSEVPQNLSASRPQDRQFILSSKKLLLSDSGFYLCAWKDPWDRGLSTEAFFGQGTRLTVV.

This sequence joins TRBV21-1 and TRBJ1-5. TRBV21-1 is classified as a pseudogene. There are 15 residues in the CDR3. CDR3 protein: CASSKRGGGNQPQHF. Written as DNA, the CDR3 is TGTGCCAGCAGCAAAAGGGGAGGGGGCAATCAGCCCCAGCATTTT.

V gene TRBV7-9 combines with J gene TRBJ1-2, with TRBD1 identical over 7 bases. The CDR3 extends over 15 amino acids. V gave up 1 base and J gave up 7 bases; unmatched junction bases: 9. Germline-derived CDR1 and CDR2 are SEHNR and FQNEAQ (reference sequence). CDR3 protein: CASSLGKQGNLGYTF. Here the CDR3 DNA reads TGTGCCAGCAGCTTAGGGAAACAGGGGAATCTTGGCTACACCTTC.

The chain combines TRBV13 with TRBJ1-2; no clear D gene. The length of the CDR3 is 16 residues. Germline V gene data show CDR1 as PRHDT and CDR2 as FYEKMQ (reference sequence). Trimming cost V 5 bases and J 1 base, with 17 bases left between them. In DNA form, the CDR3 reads TGTGCCAGCAGCCCCATCGGCAGCCCCCTTAACTATGGCTACACCTTC. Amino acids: CASSPIGSPLNYGYTF.

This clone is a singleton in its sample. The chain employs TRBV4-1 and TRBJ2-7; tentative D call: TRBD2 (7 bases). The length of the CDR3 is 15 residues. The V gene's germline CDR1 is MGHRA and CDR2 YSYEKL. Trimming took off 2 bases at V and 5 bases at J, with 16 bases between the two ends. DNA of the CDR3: TGCGCCAGCAGCCAATTAAGGGGGGGCAAGGACGAGCAGTACTTC. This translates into CASSQLRGGKDEQYF.

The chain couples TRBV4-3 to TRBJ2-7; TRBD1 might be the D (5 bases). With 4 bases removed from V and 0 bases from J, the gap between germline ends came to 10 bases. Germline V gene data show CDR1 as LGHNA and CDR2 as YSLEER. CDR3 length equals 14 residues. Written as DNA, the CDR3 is TGCGCCAGCAGCCCCAGGGTCTACTCCTACGAGCAGTACTTC. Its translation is CASSPRVYSYEQYF.

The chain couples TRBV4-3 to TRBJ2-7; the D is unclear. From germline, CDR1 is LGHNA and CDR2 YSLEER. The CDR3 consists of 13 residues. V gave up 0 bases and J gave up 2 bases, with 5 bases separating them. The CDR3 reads CASSQDAAYEQYF. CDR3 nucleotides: TGCGCCAGCAGCCAAGATGCGGCCTACGAGCAGTACTTC.

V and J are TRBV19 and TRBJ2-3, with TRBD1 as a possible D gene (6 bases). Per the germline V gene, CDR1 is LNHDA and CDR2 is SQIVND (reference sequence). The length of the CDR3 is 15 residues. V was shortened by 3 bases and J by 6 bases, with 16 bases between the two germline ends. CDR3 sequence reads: CASSIIGGVGDTQYF. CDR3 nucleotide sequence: TGTGCCAGTAGTATTATAGGGGGAGTCGGGGATACGCAGTATTTT.

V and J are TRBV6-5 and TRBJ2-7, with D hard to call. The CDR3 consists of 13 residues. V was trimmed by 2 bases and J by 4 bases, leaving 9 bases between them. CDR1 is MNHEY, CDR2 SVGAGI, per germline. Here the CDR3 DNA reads TGTGCCAGCAGTTACCAGGCGGAGTACGAGCAGTACTTC. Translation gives CASSYQAEYEQYF.

The CDR3 here is CASSYSSGGGGNEQFF. CDR3 nucleotides: TGTGCCAGCAGTTACTCGTCTGGGGGGGGAGGGAATGAGCAGTTCTTC. The V gene is TRBV6-5, the J gene TRBJ2-1; 7 nucleotides agree with TRBD2. The CDR3 runs 16 residues. Germline V gene sequence: CDR1 MNHEY, CDR2 SVGAGI. V shed 0 bases and J 7 bases; nucleotides not matched to a gene: 9.

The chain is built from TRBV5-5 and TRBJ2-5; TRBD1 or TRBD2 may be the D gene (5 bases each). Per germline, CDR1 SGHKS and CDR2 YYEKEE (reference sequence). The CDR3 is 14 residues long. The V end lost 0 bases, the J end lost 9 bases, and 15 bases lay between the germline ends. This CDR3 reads CASSLVANRGPQYF. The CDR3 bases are TGTGCCAGCAGCTTGGTTGCAAACCGGGGACCCCAGTACTTC.